A single sample gave rise to the 8 T cell receptor beta chains below, sequenced in a study of blood T cells in healthy people across ages. A second PCR, run for roughly 7 to 11 cycles, used a sample-barcoded 5' primer plus a J-beta primer mix. In TCRdb, the 5' RACE reads were re-called with MiXCR into one record per CDR3 protein. The repertoire holds about 290,000 distinct CDR3 sequences, with roughly 27% as singletons. The sequenced sample was blood. These receptors were obtained from a woman aged 65 to 85 in good health.

This clonotype was seen a handful of times. The chain is built from TRBV4-1 and TRBJ2-3; the D gene is possibly TRBD1 (5 bases). Trimming cost V 6 bases and J 5 bases, with 21 bases left between them. Germline CDR1 and CDR2: MGHRA and YSYEKL. The CDR3 totals 16 residues. The CDR3 here is CASSYQTGKGLDTQYF. The DNA for the CDR3 is TGCGCCAGCAGTTACCAAACTGGGAAGGGGCTAGATACGCAGTATTTT.

V and J are TRBV12-3 or TRBV12-4 and TRBJ1-1, with D hard to call. V dropped 2 bases and J dropped 9 bases, with 7 bases sitting between them. There are 11 residues in the CDR3. CDR3 in amino acids: CASSLRNKAFF. CDR3 DNA: TGTGCCAGCAGTTTAAGGAATAAAGCTTTCTTT.

The V gene is TRBV20-1, the J gene TRBJ2-7; no reliable D call. This CDR3 is 12 amino acids long. Per the germline V gene, CDR1 is DFQATT and CDR2 is SNEGSKA (reference sequence). The CDR3 DNA follows: TGCAGCGCTGGCCTTGGAGTCTACGAGCAGTACTTC. Protein sequence: CSAGLGVYEQYF.

This clonotype was observed a single time. The chain links TRBV10-3 to TRBJ1-2; unclear D gene. CDR3 size: 13 residues. Germline V gives CDR1 ENHRY, CDR2 SYGVKD. Trimming took 4 bases from V and 4 from J, leaving 10 bases between them. The CDR3 here is CAISAAVFYGYTF. The CDR3 DNA is TGTGCCATCAGTGCTGCAGTGTTCTATGGCTACACCTTC.

This sequence joins TRBV12-3 or TRBV12-4 and TRBJ2-3; D is possibly TRBD2 (7 bases). Trimming cost V 1 base and J 6 bases, with 11 bases left between them. CDR3 length equals 14 residues. The CDR3 sequence: CASSLEGGGDTQYF. In nucleotides, the CDR3 is TGTGCCAGCAGTTTAGAAGGGGGAGGGGATACGCAGTATTTT.

There are a few counts of this clonotype. The chain joins TRBV28 to TRBJ2-3; D uncertain. The CDR3 has 15 residues. CDR1 MDHEN and CDR2 SYDVKM come from the germline V gene. With 5 bases removed from V and 0 bases from J, the gap between germline ends came to 12 bases. In nucleotides, the CDR3 is TGTGCCAGCAGTCCGCTCATATCTAGCACAGATACGCAGTATTTT. Protein sequence: CASSPLISSTDTQYF.

This clonotype was counted many times. V usage is TRBV29-1 and J usage is TRBJ1-1; the D gene is possibly TRBD1 (5 bases). V lost 1 base to trimming and J lost 5 bases, with 14 bases between them. Germline values: CDR1 SQVTM, CDR2 ANQGSEA. This CDR3 contains 14 residues. The CDR3 reads CSVEVRGVRTEAFF. The CDR3 nucleotides read TGCAGCGTTGAAGTTCGGGGGGTTCGTACTGAAGCTTTCTTT.

This clonotype was observed a few times. The chain joins TRBV7-9 to TRBJ2-3, with D hard to call. Germline lookup yields CDR1 SEHNR and CDR2 FQNEAQ (reference sequence). The CDR3 has 12 amino acids. The V end lost 3 bases, the J end lost 3 bases, and 4 bases lay between the germline ends. CDR3 amino acids: CASSFRTDTQYF. DNA for the CDR3: TGTGCCAGCAGCTTCCGGACAGATACGCAGTATTTT.